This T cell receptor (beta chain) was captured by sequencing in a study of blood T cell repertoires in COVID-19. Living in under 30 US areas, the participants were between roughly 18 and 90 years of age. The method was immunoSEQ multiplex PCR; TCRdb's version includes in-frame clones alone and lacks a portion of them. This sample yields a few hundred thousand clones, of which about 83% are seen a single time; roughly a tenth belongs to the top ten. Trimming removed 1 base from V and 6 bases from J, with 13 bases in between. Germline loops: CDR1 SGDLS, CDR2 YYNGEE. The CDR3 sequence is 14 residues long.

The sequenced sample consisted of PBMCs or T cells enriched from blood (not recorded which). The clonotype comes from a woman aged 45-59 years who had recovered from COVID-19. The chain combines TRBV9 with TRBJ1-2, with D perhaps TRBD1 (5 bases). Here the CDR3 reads CASSVSQGLHGYTF. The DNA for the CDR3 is TGTGCCAGCAGCGTAAGCCAGGGTCTCCATGGCTACACCTTC.